This paragraph covers one TCR beta chain sequence. The CDR3 is 15 amino acids. The ends were cut back, 8 bases at V and 0 bases at J, with 16 bases in the middle. The germline CDR1 and CDR2 sequences are MDHEN and SYDVKM. TCRdb's copy holds only in-frame clones and misses some; the assay was immunoSEQ multiplex PCR. This repertoire shows about 55,000 clones, approximately 94% found once; its top ten account for about 3%. This entry comes from a study of T cell changes during pregnancy in multiple sclerosis. The source of this sequence is a female donor with multiple sclerosis, enrolled in a pregnancy study. Material: CD8+ T cells from peripheral blood mononuclear cells, obtained in the third trimester of pregnancy. V is TRBV28 and J is TRBJ1-1; D is ambiguous. The CDR3 loop is CASGVERLLNTEAFF. In DNA form, the CDR3 reads TGTGCCAGCGGCGTAGAGCGACTATTGAACACTGAAGCTTTCTTT.